This T cell receptor beta chain was retrieved from a study of blood T cell repertoires in COVID-19. The method was immunoSEQ multiplex PCR; TCRdb's version includes in-frame clones alone and lacks a portion of them. Of 88,000 or so clones in the sample, 70% to 90% were seen once. CDR1 is SNHLY, CDR2 FYNNEI, per germline. The CDR3 totals 12 residues. V lost 8 bases and J 0 bases, leaving 7 bases between the germline ends. Sequenced: peripheral blood. J is TRBJ1-2 and V is TRBV2; D not certain. This receptor was identified in a man aged 55 to 70 with acute or convalescent COVID-19. CDR3 amino acids: CASVQSNYGYTF. In DNA form, the CDR3 reads TGTGCCAGCGTACAATCTAACTATGGCTACACCTTC.